This TCR beta chain came from a study of graft-versus-host responses after intestinal transplantation. On the study more broadly: Each recipient received a multivisceral, liver-intestinal, or isolated intestinal graft. Every one of the recipients received anti-thymocyte globulin induction and afterwards took tacrolimus and steroids for three to four years.

Study results and caveats: After transplant, early declines in HvG clones were associated with peak levels of circulating GvH clones.

A word on this clone: The antigen is unknown.

Germline V gene sequence: CDR1 MDHEN, CDR2 SYDVKM. The V gene lost 3 bases and the J gene lost 3 bases, with 9 bases spanning the gap. The CDR3 is made up of 13 amino acids. Generated by immunoSEQ multiplex PCR, the TCRdb table keeps only in-frame clones and is missing some. The table has about 18,000 clones, approximately 80% seen once; the top ten hold approximately 2.1%. This TCR came from a human patient who received an intestinal transplant, so some T cells may come from the graft donor. The chain recombines TRBV28 with TRBJ2-7; D unclear. Sequencing was performed on PBMCs, taken 14 days after transplant. The CDR3 protein is CASSFQDLYEQYF. The CDR3 DNA is TGTGCCAGCAGTTTTCAGGACCTCTACGAGCAGTACTTC.